This TCR beta chain originates from a study of shared clonotypes between healthy human individuals. General study findings and limits: In this cohort, only blood was sampled, and tissue repertoires likely differ. Estimated richness was generally greater in naive than memory subsets.

The repertoire was sequenced with immunoSEQ multiplex PCR; TCRdb's copy has only in-frame clones and lacks some. This table holds 800,000 to 1,200,000 clones, 70% to 80% found once. Details on this clone: Its antigen is currently unknown.

The sample taken for sequencing was memory CD4+ T cells from PBMCs. Stated subset: CD45RA-negative fraction. This receptor was taken from a man aged 18 to 29 in good health. Some clones in this sample may be carry-over from other donors' samples.

CDR3 in amino acids: CASSSGNRGNTEAFF. As DNA, the CDR3 is TGCGCCAGCAGCTCGGGGAACCGGGGGAACACTGAAGCTTTCTTT. V and J are TRBV5-1 and TRBJ1-1, with D unresolved. The ends were cut back, 3 bases at V and 1 base at J, with 13 bases in the middle. The CDR3 extends over 15 amino acids. Germline lookup yields CDR1 SGHRS and CDR2 YFSETQ.